This section outlines one TCR beta chain sequence together with its context. Germline V gives CDR1 SGHRS, CDR2 YFSETQ. V lost 3 bases, J lost 3 bases, and 9 bases stayed unmatched. This CDR3 has 16 residues. The sample comes from a study of cytomegalovirus exposure and HLA in healthy donors. The primer mix had 60 Vbeta and 13 Jbeta primers. Profiling relied on immunoSEQ multiplex PCR, and the TCRdb table lists in-frame clones only, not all of them. This listing includes 180,000 or so clones. The TCR sequence derives from a boy aged 5 to 17 in good health and CMV-seronegative. The material sequenced was PBMCs. The chain employs TRBV5-1 and TRBJ2-5; the match to TRBD2 covers 9 bases. CDR3 DNA: TGCGCCAGCAGCTATCCAGGACTAGCGACGAAAGAGACCCAGTACTTC. Translated: CASSYPGLATKETQYF.